The source of this T cell receptor (beta chain) is a study of T cell repertoires in cytomegalovirus infection. TCRdb re-derived calls from the reads in MiXCR, one entry per CDR3 protein. The table shows 740,000 or so distinct CDR3 sequences, with 35% to 45% occurring only once. CDR3 length: 17 amino acids. Germline values: CDR1 SGHAT, CDR2 FQNNGV. V shed 4 bases and J shed 0 bases, with 13 bases lying between them. V gene TRBV11-2 combines with J gene TRBJ2-6; D unclear. The clonotype originates from a human donor in good health (CMV status not recorded). Some clones in this sample may be carry-over from other donors' samples. Input material: PBMCs. CDR3 amino acids: CASSSETSFSGANVLTF. The CDR3 DNA reads as TGTGCCAGCAGCTCCGAGACTTCGTTCTCTGGGGCCAACGTCCTGACTTTC. The variable domain in full, with the rest retrieved from reference TRBV11-2 and TRBJ2-6, is EAGVAQSPRYKIIEKRQSVAFWCNPISGHATLYWYQQILGQGPKLLIQFQNNGVVDDSQLPKDRFSAERLKGVDSTLKIQPAKLEDSAVYLCASSSETSFSGANVLTFGAGSRLTVL.